This section outlines one TCR beta chain sequence together with its context. V was clipped by 1 base and J by 0 bases, with 13 bases between them. CDR3 length: 16 residues. Germline CDR1 GTSNPN, CDR2 SVGIG (reference sequence). This sample was taken from a study of control samples from healthy donors and cancer patients. Only in-frame clones appear in the TCRdb table, and some are missing; sequencing was by immunoSEQ multiplex PCR. The sample carries 120,000 or so clones, 80% to 90% recorded once. The sequence came from a man aged 55 to 70 in good health. This chain links TRBV30 with TRBJ1-3; tentatively, D is TRBD1 (6 bases). Source material: blood. The chain's CDR3 is CAWSAGVVPSGNTIYF. The CDR3 bases are TGTGCCTGGAGTGCAGGGGTAGTACCCTCTGGAAACACCATATATTTT.